The entry below describes one TCR beta chain. Study processing details: From reference gene primer amplification, estimates of nucleated cell counts were derived. Repertoires were generated with immunoSEQ multiplex PCR, while TCRdb's copy carries only in-frame clones and drops some. V and J calls and clone size are those listed in that table; D and trimming were worked out from the DNA. The table lists roughly 400,000 clones, 88% of them singletons. The germline V gene has CDR1 SGHTA and CDR2 FQGNSA. V lost 5 bases and J 1 base, leaving 14 bases between the germline ends. The CDR3 runs 15 residues. The source of the sample is a study of blood T cell repertoires in COVID-19. Clinical history as reported by participants underpinned cohort assignment. The study recruited exposed participants who had met a COVID-19 case within 2 weeks before entry.

V gene TRBV7-2 combines with J gene TRBJ1-1; D is possibly TRBD1 (5 bases). The sequence was obtained from a young woman who had been exposed to COVID-19. Input material: PBMCs or T cells enriched from blood (not recorded which). This CDR3 reads CASSPMGLRNTEAFF. CDR3 bases: TGTGCCAGCAGCCCAATGGGACTGAGGAACACTGAAGCTTTCTTT.